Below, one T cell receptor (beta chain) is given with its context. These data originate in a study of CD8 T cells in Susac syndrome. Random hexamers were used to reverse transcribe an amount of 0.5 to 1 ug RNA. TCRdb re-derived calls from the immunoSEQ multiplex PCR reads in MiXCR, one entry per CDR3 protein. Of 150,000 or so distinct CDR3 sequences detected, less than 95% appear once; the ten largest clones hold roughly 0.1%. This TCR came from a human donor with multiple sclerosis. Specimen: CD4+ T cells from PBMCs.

The CDR3 region is CSARVLPGLNTEAFF. Written as DNA, the CDR3 is TGCAGTGCTAGAGTGCTGCCAGGGTTGAACACTGAAGCTTTCTTT. The chain recombines TRBV20-1 with TRBJ1-1; possible D gene TRBD1, 5 bases. Germline CDR1 and CDR2: DFQATT and SNEGSKA (reference sequence). The CDR3 has 15 residues. V was shortened by 1 base and J by 0 bases, with 12 bases between the two germline ends.